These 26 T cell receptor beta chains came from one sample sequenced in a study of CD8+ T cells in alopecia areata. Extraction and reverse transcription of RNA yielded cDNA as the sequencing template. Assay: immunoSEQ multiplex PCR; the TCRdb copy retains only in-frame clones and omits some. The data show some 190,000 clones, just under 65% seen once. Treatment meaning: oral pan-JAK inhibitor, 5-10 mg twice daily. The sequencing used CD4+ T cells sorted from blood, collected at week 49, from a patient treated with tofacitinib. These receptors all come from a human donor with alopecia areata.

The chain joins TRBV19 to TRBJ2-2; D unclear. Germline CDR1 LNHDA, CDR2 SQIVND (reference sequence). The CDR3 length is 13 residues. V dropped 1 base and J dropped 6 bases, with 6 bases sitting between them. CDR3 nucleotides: TGTGCCAGTAGTATAGGATGGGCCGGGGAGCTGTTTTTT. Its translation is CASSIGWAGELFF.

The CDR3 bases are TGCGCCAGCAGCCTCTGGACAGGGGCCTTCTACGAGCAGTACTTC. Amino acids: CASSLWTGAFYEQYF. The chain employs TRBV4-3 and TRBJ2-7; 9 bases line up with TRBD1. Losses at the gene ends were 4 bases for V and 3 bases for J; bases not matched to a gene: 7. This CDR3 region has 15 residues. Germline V gene sequence: CDR1 LGHNA, CDR2 YSLEER.

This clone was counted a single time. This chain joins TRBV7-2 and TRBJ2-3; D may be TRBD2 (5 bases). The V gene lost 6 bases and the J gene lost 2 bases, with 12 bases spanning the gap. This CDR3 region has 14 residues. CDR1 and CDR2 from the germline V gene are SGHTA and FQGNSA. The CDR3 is CASRSSGTTDTQYF. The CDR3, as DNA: TGTGCCAGCAGATCCAGCGGAACCACAGATACGCAGTATTTT.

CDR3 in DNA: TGTGCCAGCAGCCCCGGACTCACTAGCGGGGCCTACAATGAGCAGTTCTTC. Protein sequence: CASSPGLTSGAYNEQFF. The chain employs TRBV4-2 and TRBJ2-1; 10 bases line up with TRBD2. The CDR3 consists of 17 residues. J lost 2 bases, V lost 4 bases, and 8 bases had no gene match. Looked up from germline, CDR1 is LGHNA and CDR2 is YNFKEQ.

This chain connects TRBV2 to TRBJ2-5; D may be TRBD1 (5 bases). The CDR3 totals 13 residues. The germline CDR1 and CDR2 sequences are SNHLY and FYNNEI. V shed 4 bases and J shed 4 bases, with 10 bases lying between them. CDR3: CASSARARETQYF. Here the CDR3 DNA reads TGTGCCAGCAGTGCCAGGGCACGAGAGACCCAGTACTTC.

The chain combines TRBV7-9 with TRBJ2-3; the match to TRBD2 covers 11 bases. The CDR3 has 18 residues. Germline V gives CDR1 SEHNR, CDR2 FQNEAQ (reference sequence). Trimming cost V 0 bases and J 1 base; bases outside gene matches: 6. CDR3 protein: CASSLADLAGGRTDTQYF. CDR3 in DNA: TGTGCCAGCAGCTTAGCCGATCTAGCGGGGGGCCGCACAGATACGCAGTATTTT.

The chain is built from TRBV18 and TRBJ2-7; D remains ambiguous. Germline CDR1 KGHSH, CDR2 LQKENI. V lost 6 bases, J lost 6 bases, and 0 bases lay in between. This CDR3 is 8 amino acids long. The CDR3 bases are TGTGCCAGCTCCGAGCAGTACTTC. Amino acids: CASSEQYF.

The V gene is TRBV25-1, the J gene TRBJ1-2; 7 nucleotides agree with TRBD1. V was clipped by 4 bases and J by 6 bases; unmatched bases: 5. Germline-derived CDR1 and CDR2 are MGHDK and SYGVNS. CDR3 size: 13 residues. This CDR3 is CASSGQGWNGYTF. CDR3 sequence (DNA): TGTGCCAGCAGTGGACAGGGCTGGAATGGCTACACCTTC.

The CDR3 loop reads CASSTRGPDYYEQYF. The CDR3 nucleotides read TGTGCCAGCAGTACGCGGGGGCCGGACTACTACGAGCAGTACTTC. The V gene is TRBV2, the J gene TRBJ2-7; a weak D match, TRBD2 (7 bases). Per germline, CDR1 SNHLY and CDR2 FYNNEI. This CDR3 comprises 15 residues. The V end lost 5 bases, the J end lost 3 bases, and 17 bases lay between the germline ends.

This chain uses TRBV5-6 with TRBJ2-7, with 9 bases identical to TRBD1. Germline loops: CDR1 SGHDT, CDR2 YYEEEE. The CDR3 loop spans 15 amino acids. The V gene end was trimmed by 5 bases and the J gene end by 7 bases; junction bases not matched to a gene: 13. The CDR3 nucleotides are TGTGCCAGCAGTCCCAAACCGGGACAGGGATATGAGCAGTACTTC. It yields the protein CASSPKPGQGYEQYF.

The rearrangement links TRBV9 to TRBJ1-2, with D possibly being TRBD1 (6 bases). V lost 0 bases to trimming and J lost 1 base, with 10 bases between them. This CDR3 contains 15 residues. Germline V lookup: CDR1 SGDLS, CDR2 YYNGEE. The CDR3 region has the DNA TGTGCCAGCAGCGTAGATGGCAGGGGTAACTATGGCTACACCTTC. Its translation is CASSVDGRGNYGYTF.

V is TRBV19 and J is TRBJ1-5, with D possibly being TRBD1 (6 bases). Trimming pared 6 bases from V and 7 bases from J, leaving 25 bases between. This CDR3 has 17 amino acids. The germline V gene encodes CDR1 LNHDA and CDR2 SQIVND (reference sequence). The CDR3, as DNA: TGTGCCAGTAGACTAAGAGTGACAGGTTCAACCAACCAGCCCCAGCATTTT. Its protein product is CASRLRVTGSTNQPQHF.

For the CDR3, the DNA is TGTGCCTGGGGGAGGGTAAGGTCCTACAATGAGCAGTTCTTC. Its translation is CAWGRVRSYNEQFF. The chain employs TRBV30 and TRBJ2-1; TRBD2 matches at 7 bases. The germline V gene has CDR1 GTSNPN and CDR2 SVGIG (reference sequence). V gave up 5 bases and J gave up 1 base; unmatched junction bases: 5. This CDR3 spans 14 amino acids.

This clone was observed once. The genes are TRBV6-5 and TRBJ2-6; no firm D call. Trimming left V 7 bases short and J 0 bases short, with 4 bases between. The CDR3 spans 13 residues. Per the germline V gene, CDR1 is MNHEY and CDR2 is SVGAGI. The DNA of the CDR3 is TGTGCCAGCACCTTCTCTGGGGCCAACGTCCTGACTTTC. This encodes CASTFSGANVLTF.

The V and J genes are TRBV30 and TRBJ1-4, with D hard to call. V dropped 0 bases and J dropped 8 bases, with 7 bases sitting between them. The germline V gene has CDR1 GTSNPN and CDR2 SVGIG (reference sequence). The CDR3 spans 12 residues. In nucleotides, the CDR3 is TGTGCCTGGAGTGTATCTGGCGAAAAACTGTTTTTT. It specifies CAWSVSGEKLFF.

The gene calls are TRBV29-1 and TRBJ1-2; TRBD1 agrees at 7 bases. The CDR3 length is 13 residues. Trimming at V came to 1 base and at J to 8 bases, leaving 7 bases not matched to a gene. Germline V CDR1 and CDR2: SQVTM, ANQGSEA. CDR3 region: CSVEGRGRSGYTF. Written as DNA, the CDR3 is TGCAGCGTTGAAGGCAGGGGGAGAAGCGGCTACACCTTC.

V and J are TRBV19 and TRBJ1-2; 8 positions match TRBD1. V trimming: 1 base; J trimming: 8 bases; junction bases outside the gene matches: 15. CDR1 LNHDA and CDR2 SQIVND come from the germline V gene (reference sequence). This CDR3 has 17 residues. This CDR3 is CASSIAFAGTGDSGYTF. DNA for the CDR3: TGTGCCAGTAGTATAGCATTCGCCGGGACAGGCGATTCGGGCTACACCTTC.

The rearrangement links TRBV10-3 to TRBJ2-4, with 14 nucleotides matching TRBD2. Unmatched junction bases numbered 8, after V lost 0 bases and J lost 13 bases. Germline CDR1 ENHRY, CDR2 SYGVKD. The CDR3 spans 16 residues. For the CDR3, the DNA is TGTGCCATCAGTGAGTCTGATGGACTAGCGGGGGGACTCCAGTACTTC. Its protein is CAISESDGLAGGLQYF.

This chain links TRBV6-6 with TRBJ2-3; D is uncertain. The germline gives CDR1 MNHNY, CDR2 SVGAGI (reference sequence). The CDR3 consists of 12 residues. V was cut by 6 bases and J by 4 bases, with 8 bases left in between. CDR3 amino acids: CASRRMADTQYF. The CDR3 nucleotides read TGTGCCAGCAGGAGGATGGCAGATACGCAGTATTTT.

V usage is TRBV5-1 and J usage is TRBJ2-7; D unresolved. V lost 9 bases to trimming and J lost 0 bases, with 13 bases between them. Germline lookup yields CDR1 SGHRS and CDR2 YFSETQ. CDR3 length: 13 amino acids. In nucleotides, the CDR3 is TGCGCCACCTCTAGTGAAAACTCCTACGAGCAGTACTTC. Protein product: CATSSENSYEQYF.

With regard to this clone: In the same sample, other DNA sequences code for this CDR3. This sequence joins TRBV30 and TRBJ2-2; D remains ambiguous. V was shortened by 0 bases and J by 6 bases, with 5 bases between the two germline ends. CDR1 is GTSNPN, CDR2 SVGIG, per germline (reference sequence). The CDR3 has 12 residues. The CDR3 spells CAWSVGAGELFF. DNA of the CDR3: TGTGCCTGGAGTGTAGGAGCCGGGGAGCTGTTTTTT.

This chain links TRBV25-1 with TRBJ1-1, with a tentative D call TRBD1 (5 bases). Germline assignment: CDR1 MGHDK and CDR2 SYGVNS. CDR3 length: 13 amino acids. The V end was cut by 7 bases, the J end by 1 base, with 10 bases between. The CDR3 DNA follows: TGTGCCAGCACAGTGGGGGAGAACACTGAAGCTTTCTTT. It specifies CASTVGENTEAFF.

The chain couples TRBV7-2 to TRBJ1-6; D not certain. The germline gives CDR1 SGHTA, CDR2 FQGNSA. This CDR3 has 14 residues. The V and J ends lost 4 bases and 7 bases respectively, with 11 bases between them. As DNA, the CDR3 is TGTGCCAGCAGCTACCCTGGGGAGAATTCACCCCTCCACTTT. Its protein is CASSYPGENSPLHF.

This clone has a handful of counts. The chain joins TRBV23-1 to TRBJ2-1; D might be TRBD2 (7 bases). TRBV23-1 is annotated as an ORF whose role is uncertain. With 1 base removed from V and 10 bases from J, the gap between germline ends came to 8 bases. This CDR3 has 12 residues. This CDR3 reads CASSQWGGEQFF. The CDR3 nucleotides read TGCGCCAGCAGTCAATGGGGGGGCGAGCAGTTCTTC.

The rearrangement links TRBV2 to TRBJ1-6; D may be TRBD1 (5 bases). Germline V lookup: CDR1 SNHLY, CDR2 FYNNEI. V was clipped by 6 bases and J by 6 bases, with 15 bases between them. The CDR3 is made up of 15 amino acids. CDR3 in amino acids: CASSDSRLFNSPLHF. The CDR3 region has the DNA TGTGCCAGCAGCGACAGTAGGCTTTTTAATTCACCCCTCCACTTT.

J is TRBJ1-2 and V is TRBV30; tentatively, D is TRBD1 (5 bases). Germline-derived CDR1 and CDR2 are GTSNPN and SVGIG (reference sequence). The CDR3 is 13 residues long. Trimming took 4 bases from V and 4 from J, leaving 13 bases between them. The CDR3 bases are TGTGCCTGGACCCCCCAAGGGACCTATGGCTACACCTTC. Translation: CAWTPQGTYGYTF.